The 27 T cell receptor beta chains reported below all come from one sample, sequenced in a study of blood T cells in healthy people across ages. Next came a second PCR, run for roughly 6 to 11 cycles, which used a sample-barcoded 5' primer along with a J-beta primer mix. TCRdb reprocessed the 5' RACE reads via MiXCR and lists one record per CDR3 protein. The sample lists fewer than 650,000 distinct CDR3 sequences; roughly a quarter were seen once. The same specimen was also included in a second study, on T cells of mothers and their children.

The sample was blood. The receptors originated from a boy aged 2 to 10 in good health.

The chain carries TRBV30 and TRBJ2-4, with D possibly TRBD2 on 6 matching bases. The CDR3 covers 11 residues. Germline loops: CDR1 GTSNPN, CDR2 SVGIG (reference sequence). Trimming removed 1 base from V and 10 bases from J, with 8 bases in between. The CDR3 region is CAWSDGGIQYF. CDR3 bases: TGTGCCTGGAGTGACGGAGGGATTCAGTACTTC.

The sample holds a few counts of this clonotype. Relative to the germline gene, one junction end is altered; a read error may explain this. J is TRBJ2-6 and V is TRBV7-3, with D unclear. The CDR3 is 16 amino acids. Germline lookup yields CDR1 SGHTA and CDR2 FQGTGA. CDR3 DNA sequence: TGCGCCAGCAGCTTAAATTCAGTTCCTGGGGCCAACGTCCTGACTTTC. Translating gives CASSLNSVPGANVLTF.

The chain uses TRBV6-1 and TRBJ2-5, with unresolved D. The J call is in doubt because the DNA end fits TRBJ2-1 better. The CDR3 runs to 12 residues. Germline-derived CDR1 and CDR2 are MNHNS and SASEGT. CDR3 DNA: TGTGCCAGCAGTGAACCCGGCAATGAGCAGTTCTTC. This sequence encodes CASSEPGNEQFF.

On this clonotype itself: The junction and the germline gene differ at one end; a read error may be behind it. The V and J genes are TRBV6-1 and TRBJ1-2; TRBD1 might be the D (6 bases). The CDR3 is 14 residues long. CDR1 is MNHNS, CDR2 SASEGT, per germline. DNA for the CDR3: TGTGCCAGCAGTGAAAGGGGGGAGACCTATGGCCACACCTTC. Its translation is CASSERGETYGHTF.

This clonotype appeared a few times. This chain joins TRBV20-1 and TRBJ1-3; no definite D call. Germline V gene sequence: CDR1 DFQATT, CDR2 SNEGSKA (reference sequence). The CDR3 runs 15 residues. The V end lost 0 bases, the J end lost 4 bases, and 13 bases lay between the germline ends. CDR3 in amino acids: CSARDPGPGGNTIYF. CDR3 sequence (DNA): TGCAGTGCTAGAGACCCCGGCCCGGGAGGAAACACCATATATTTT.

The V call is TRBV2, the J call TRBJ2-5; D not resolved. Germline CDR1 reads SNHLY; CDR2 reads FYNNEI. The germline V and J ends were trimmed by 1 base and 7 bases, with 10 bases remaining between them. The CDR3 consists of 13 residues. CDR3 sequence reads: CASSEVTRTTQYF. CDR3 in DNA: TGTGCCAGCAGTGAAGTCACGAGGACGACCCAGTACTTC.

This clonotype was detected only a few times. One base away lies a much larger clone, so this may be a sequencing read error. V and J are TRBV2 and TRBJ2-7; D ambiguous. V gave up 4 bases and J gave up 6 bases, with 4 bases separating them. CDR3 size: 10 residues. Germline V gene sequence: CDR1 SNHLY, CDR2 FYNNEI. CDR3: CASSVGEQYF. CDR3 bases: TGTGCCAGCAGTGTAGGCGAGCAGTACTTC.

This clonotype turned up a few times. Compared with germline, one end of the junction differs, possibly owing to a read error. The rearrangement links TRBV7-9 to TRBJ2-5; D may match TRBD1 or TRBD2 (5 bases each). Germline V gene sequence: CDR1 SEHNR, CDR2 FQNEAQ (reference sequence). This CDR3 contains 13 residues. DNA for the CDR3: TGTGCCAGCAGCTACCGGGGCGCCTACGAGCAGCACTTC. It translates to CASSYRGAYEQHF.

This clonotype was detected ten times or more. The junction departs from the called germline gene at one end, perhaps through a read error. The chain carries TRBV5-1 and TRBJ1-1, with 9 bases fitting TRBD1. The CDR3 length is 13 residues. Looked up from germline, CDR1 is SGHRS and CDR2 is YFSETQ. The CDR3 spells CASSLTGGTEAFF. The CDR3 DNA is TGTGCCAGCAGCTTGACAGGGGGCACTGAAGCTTTCTTT.

The rearrangement joins TRBV9 to TRBJ1-6; D is unclear. Trimming shortened V by 3 bases and J by 6 bases, and 13 bases separated the two germline ends. The germline V gene encodes CDR1 SGDLS and CDR2 YYNGEE. The CDR3 contains 15 residues. CDR3 bases: TGTGCCAGCAGCGCCCAGCCAGGAATTAATTCACCCCTCCACTTT. It translates to CASSAQPGINSPLHF.

This chain links TRBV18 with TRBJ1-2, with D possibly matching TRBD1 (6 bases). There are 13 residues in the CDR3. V was clipped by 6 bases and J by 8 bases, with 16 bases between them. Germline assignment: CDR1 KGHSH and CDR2 LQKENI. CDR3 DNA sequence: TGTGCCAGCTCCCCCGGGGGCGGACAGGGCTACACCTTC. This sequence encodes CASSPGGGQGYTF.

The J gene is TRBJ2-5, the V gene TRBV20-1, with D tentatively TRBD2 (5 bases). This CDR3 has 14 residues. CDR1 is DFQATT and CDR2 is SNEGSKA in the germline V gene (reference sequence). V was shortened by 0 bases and J by 11 bases, with 19 bases between the two germline ends. This CDR3 is CSARESTYVREQYF. DNA of the CDR3: TGCAGTGCTAGAGAGTCGACATACGTGAGGGAGCAGTACTTC.

The chain carries TRBV27 and TRBJ2-7, with a possible D match to TRBD2 (5 bases). Between the trimmed V and J ends, which lost 5 bases and 2 bases, there was a span of 10 bases. Germline loops: CDR1 MNHEY, CDR2 SMNVEV (reference sequence). The CDR3 runs to 13 residues. The CDR3 reads CASSASGPYEQYF. Written as DNA, the CDR3 is TGTGCCAGCAGTGCGAGCGGACCCTACGAGCAGTACTTC.

V usage is TRBV10-3 and J usage is TRBJ1-2; tentatively, D is TRBD1 (5 bases). Trimming pared 4 bases from V and 6 bases from J, leaving 21 bases between. Germline V gene lookup returns CDR1 ENHRY and CDR2 SYGVKD. The CDR3 extends over 16 amino acids. The CDR3 loop reads CAISATLREEADGYTF. CDR3 DNA: TGTGCCATCAGTGCTACCCTCAGGGAAGAAGCGGATGGCTACACCTTC.

The chain links TRBV20-1 to TRBJ2-4; weak D call: TRBD2 (7 bases). The germline V and J ends were trimmed by 0 bases and 7 bases, with 16 bases remaining between them. The CDR3 is 15 residues long. Germline CDR1 reads DFQATT; CDR2 reads SNEGSKA (reference sequence). CDR3 residues: CSARDPSGEGNIQYF. CDR3 nucleotide sequence: TGCAGTGCTAGAGACCCTTCAGGGGAGGGCAACATTCAGTACTTC.

The chain joins TRBV27 to TRBJ1-1; D is possibly TRBD1 (5 bases). Germline-derived CDR1 and CDR2 are MNHEY and SMNVEV (reference sequence). V lost 7 bases and J lost 5, with 20 bases in between. This CDR3 has 15 residues. The CDR3 spells CASILLGGGRTEAFF. The CDR3 DNA is TGTGCCAGCATTCTCCTCGGGGGGGGGAGGACTGAAGCTTTCTTT.

This clonotype was observed a handful of times. The chain joins TRBV7-9 to TRBJ1-2, with 10 nucleotides matching TRBD1. After removal of 4 bases from V and 6 bases from J, the junction contained 8 bases not matched to a gene. Germline assignment: CDR1 SEHNR and CDR2 FQNEAQ (reference sequence). The CDR3 spans 15 residues. The CDR3 spells CASSSPTTGGDGYTF. Written as DNA, the CDR3 is TGTGCCAGCAGCTCCCCGACGACAGGGGGCGATGGCTACACCTTC.

Written as DNA, the CDR3 is TGCAGTGCTAGAGGAGGGGAGAGCACCGGGGAGCTGTTTTTT. The encoded protein is CSARGGESTGELFF. This rearrangement joins TRBV20-1 to TRBJ2-2; D possibly uses TRBD1 or TRBD2 (5 bases each). The V and J ends lost 1 base and 4 bases respectively, with 10 bases between them. This CDR3 has 14 amino acids. Germline V CDR1 and CDR2: DFQATT, SNEGSKA (reference sequence).

The sample holds a few counts of this clonotype. The chain joins TRBV5-6 to TRBJ2-7; 9 bases are shared with TRBD2. In germline, CDR1 is SGHDT, CDR2 YYEEEE. The CDR3 has 17 residues. Germline trimming cut 0 bases from V and 3 bases from J; bases unmatched to any gene: 10. CDR3 bases: TGTGCCAGCAGCTTGGAGCTCGAGACTAGCGGCTACTACGAGCAGTACTTC. As protein: CASSLELETSGYYEQYF.

The chain carries TRBV3-1 and TRBJ2-5; 8 nucleotides match TRBD1. Germline CDR1 reads LGHDT; CDR2 reads YNNKEL (reference sequence). Germline trimming cut 1 base from V and 5 bases from J; bases unmatched to any gene: 9. This CDR3 is built from 16 residues. The CDR3 region is CASSQVSRGRRETQYF. The CDR3 DNA reads TGTGCCAGCAGCCAAGTTAGCAGGGGGCGCAGGGAGACCCAGTACTTC.

V is TRBV10-3 and J is TRBJ2-5; 10 bases agree with TRBD2. The DNA end is a closer match to TRBJ2-1, so the J assignment may be wrong. This CDR3 has 14 amino acids. CDR1 is ENHRY and CDR2 is SYGVKD in the germline V gene. The CDR3: CAITPGLATNEQFF. In nucleotides, the CDR3 is TGTGCCATTACCCCGGGACTAGCGACCAATGAGCAGTTCTTC.

The J gene is TRBJ1-5, the V gene TRBV3-1; D not certain. CDR3 length equals 15 residues. Looked up from germline, CDR1 is LGHDT and CDR2 is YNNKEL (reference sequence). V gave up 4 bases and J gave up 7 bases, with 17 bases separating them. CDR3 amino acids: CASSRSSNPTQPQHF. CDR3 DNA sequence: TGTGCCAGCAGCCGGTCTTCAAACCCTACACAGCCCCAGCATTTT.

This clonotype was detected only a few times. This rearrangement joins TRBV7-9 to TRBJ1-2; D possibly corresponds to TRBD1 (5 bases). The V end was cut by 4 bases, the J end by 8 bases, with 23 bases between. Germline V lookup: CDR1 SEHNR, CDR2 FQNEAQ (reference sequence). The CDR3 extends over 16 amino acids. The CDR3 DNA reads TGTGCCAGCAGCTCCCTTAAAATTGGGACGGAGGGAGGCTACACCTTC. This codes for CASSSLKIGTEGGYTF.

Only a few counts were recorded for this clonotype. This chain uses TRBV20-1 with TRBJ2-7; D is undetermined. The CDR3 contains 12 residues. Germline CDR1 reads DFQATT; CDR2 reads SNEGSKA (reference sequence). V lost 3 bases and J lost 3, with 9 bases in between. In DNA form, the CDR3 reads TGCAGTGCTAGTTTGATGAGCTACGAGCAGTACTTC. Protein product: CSASLMSYEQYF.

The table lists this clonotype with a few counts. The V gene is TRBV20-1, the J gene TRBJ2-1, with D unclear. The germline gives CDR1 DFQATT, CDR2 SNEGSKA (reference sequence). The V end was cut by 0 bases, the J end by 9 bases, with 9 bases between. This CDR3 is 12 amino acids long. The CDR3 nucleotides read TGCAGTGCTAGAGAGTGGTCTGGTGAGCAGTTCTTC. Protein product: CSAREWSGEQFF.

This clonotype was seen more than once but under ten times. The V and J genes are TRBV7-2 and TRBJ2-7; D might be TRBD1 (6 bases). The V end was cut by 4 bases, the J end by 0 bases, with 10 bases between. This CDR3 is 14 amino acids long. Per the germline V gene, CDR1 is SGHTA and CDR2 is FQGNSA. This CDR3 reads CASSSGTFSYEQYF. The DNA for the CDR3 is TGTGCCAGCAGCTCAGGGACATTCTCCTACGAGCAGTACTTC.

Only a few counts were recorded for this clonotype. The J gene is TRBJ2-1, the V gene TRBV12-3 or TRBV12-4, with 8 positions matching TRBD2. The CDR3 runs to 16 residues. The trim removed 3 bases at V and 8 bases at J, leaving 12 bases unmatched. Here the CDR3 reads CASSFWEREITDEQFF. CDR3 bases: TGTGCCAGCAGTTTTTGGGAGCGGGAGATCACTGATGAGCAGTTCTTC.